Below, 22 T cell receptor beta chains from the same sample are listed, as sequenced in a study of T-cell reconstitution after alpha-beta-depleted transplantation in children. Researchers prepared the TCRbeta library using unique molecular identifiers, the study reports. Using its own MiXCR run on the PCR reads, TCRdb lists one record per CDR3 protein. There are hundreds of thousands of distinct CDR3 sequences in the sample; approximately 17% occur only once, and 1.1% lies in the top ten. Sequencing was performed on PBMCs from the stem cell graft donor, taken from the stem cell graft. These receptors originate from a human donor who donated a stem cell graft to a child with acute myeloid leukemia.

The chain carries TRBV15 and TRBJ2-6, with a weak D call TRBD1 (5 bases). Germline V gives CDR1 LNHNV, CDR2 YYDKDF (reference sequence). The CDR3 is 18 amino acids. V was shortened by 0 bases and J by 2 bases, with 14 bases between the two germline ends. CDR3 bases: TGTGCCACCAGCAGAGATCTCTTCAGGGTTGCTGGGGCCAACGTCCTGACTTTC. This sequence encodes CATSRDLFRVAGANVLTF.

This clonotype has a handful of counts. The CDR3 loop reads CASSESINYGYTF. The CDR3 DNA follows: TGCGCCAGCAGTGAGTCGATTAATTATGGCTACACCTTC. The chain combines TRBV10-1 with TRBJ1-2; D unresolved. Germline V CDR1 and CDR2: WNHNN, SYGVQD (reference sequence). Trimming stripped 0 bases from V and 5 bases from J, with 7 bases between. The CDR3 is made up of 13 amino acids.

This clonotype occurred many times. V usage is TRBV29-1 and J usage is TRBJ1-3; D not resolved. The CDR3 is made up of 14 amino acids. CDR1 and CDR2 (germline): SQVTM, ANQGSEA. Trimming removed 0 bases from V and 4 bases from J, with 10 bases in between. CDR3 nucleotide sequence: TGCAGCGTTGAAGAATACGGAGTAGGAAACACCATATATTTT. Its protein product is CSVEEYGVGNTIYF.

The chain is built from TRBV5-1 and TRBJ2-2; 8 bases line up with TRBD2. V was pared by 4 bases and J by 5 bases, with 7 bases of the junction left unmatched. Per the germline V gene, CDR1 is SGHRS and CDR2 is YFSETQ. The CDR3 is 15 residues long. CDR3 DNA: TGCGCCAGCAGCCCGAGCGGGGGACCTACCGGGGAGCTGTTTTTT. Its translation is CASSPSGGPTGELFF.

This clonotype was counted a few times. CDR3 in DNA: TGCGCCAGCAGCACCGGGGTCTCGGGGGAGACCCAGTACTTC. Encoded protein: CASSTGVSGETQYF. The rearrangement uses TRBV5-1 and TRBJ2-5, with a possible D match to TRBD2 (5 bases). The germline V gene encodes CDR1 SGHRS and CDR2 YFSETQ. The CDR3 has 14 amino acids. Trimming cost V 4 bases and J 5 bases, with 15 bases left between them.

This clonotype has more than one count but fewer than ten. The chain uses TRBV20-1 and TRBJ2-1; TRBD2 aligns across 10 bases. CDR1 and CDR2 from the germline V gene are DFQATT and SNEGSKA (reference sequence). Unmatched junction bases numbered 7, after V lost 5 bases and J lost 0 bases. The CDR3 is 16 amino acids. The CDR3 coding sequence is TGCAGTGCTGGACCGGGACTAGCGAGCTCCTACAATGAGCAGTTCTTC. Translated: CSAGPGLASSYNEQFF.

Note on this clonotype: This may be a read error, as it is one base from a much larger clone. The chain employs TRBV20-1 and TRBJ2-5; D ambiguous. CDR3 length: 16 residues. Germline V lookup: CDR1 DFQATT, CDR2 SNEGSKA (reference sequence). V shed 0 bases and J shed 2 bases, with 16 bases lying between them. Here the CDR3 reads CSARDPFRAEQETQYF. In nucleotides, the CDR3 is TGCAGTGCTAGAGATCCCTTTAGGGCAGAGCAAGAGACCCAGTACTTC.

V usage is TRBV3-1 and J usage is TRBJ2-1; D ambiguous. Germline V gene data show CDR1 as LGHDT and CDR2 as YNNKEL (reference sequence). Trimming shortened V by 0 bases and J by 8 bases, and 5 bases separated the two germline ends. CDR3 length: 12 amino acids. The CDR3 loop is CASSQDHDEQFF. DNA for the CDR3: TGTGCCAGCAGCCAAGACCATGATGAGCAGTTCTTC.

The V gene is TRBV3-1, the J gene TRBJ2-1; D perhaps matches TRBD2 (5 bases). Germline V gene lookup returns CDR1 LGHDT and CDR2 YNNKEL (reference sequence). CDR3 size: 14 residues. Between the trimmed V and J ends, which lost 8 bases and 8 bases, there was a span of 19 bases. CDR3 loop: CASADSQKFDEQFF. CDR3 DNA: TGTGCCAGCGCGGACTCCCAGAAGTTTGATGAGCAGTTCTTC.

This clonotype was detected only a few times. The rearrangement joins TRBV5-1 to TRBJ1-5; TRBD1 is a possible D gene (6 bases). The CDR3 covers 15 residues. Germline CDR1 is SGHRS and CDR2 is YFSETQ. Trimming took 2 bases from V and 4 from J, leaving 13 bases between them. This CDR3 reads CASSLLGGGNQPQHF. In DNA form, the CDR3 reads TGCGCCAGCAGCTTACTGGGAGGGGGAAATCAGCCCCAGCATTTT.

There are a few counts of this clonotype. V and J are TRBV12-3 or TRBV12-4 and TRBJ2-3; 7 bases align to TRBD1. This CDR3 spans 16 amino acids. V trimming: 9 bases; J trimming: 3 bases; junction bases outside the gene matches: 15. The CDR3 DNA reads as TGTGCCAGAATATTCGACAGGGAGTTATTAACAGATACGCAGTATTTT. This gives the protein CARIFDRELLTDTQYF.

This clonotype was detected many times. The rearrangement uses TRBV5-1 and TRBJ1-6, with 9 nucleotides matching TRBD1. CDR1 and CDR2 (germline): SGHRS, YFSETQ. Trimming removed 0 bases from V and 8 bases from J; junction bases left unmatched: 9. This CDR3 contains 17 residues. The CDR3 here is CASSLVYGTGNDSPLHF. DNA of the CDR3: TGCGCCAGCAGCTTGGTGTATGGGACAGGGAACGATTCACCCCTCCACTTT.

This clonotype is a singleton in its sample. This chain connects TRBV14 to TRBJ2-3; tentatively, D is TRBD1 (6 bases). V lost 1 base to trimming and J lost 0 bases, with 11 bases between them. The CDR3 is 16 residues long. Germline V gene lookup returns CDR1 SGHDN and CDR2 FVKESK. CDR3 in amino acids: CASSQVTGPSTDTQYF. For the CDR3, the DNA is TGTGCCAGCAGCCAAGTGACAGGACCTAGCACAGATACGCAGTATTTT.

The chain combines TRBV15 with TRBJ2-2, with D perhaps matching TRBD1 (6 bases). Trimming shortened V by 3 bases and J by 0 bases, and 14 bases separated the two germline ends. The CDR3 loop spans 17 amino acids. Germline loops: CDR1 LNHNV, CDR2 YYDKDF (reference sequence). This CDR3 reads CATSRGARAANTGELFF. The CDR3 DNA follows: TGTGCCACCAGCAGGGGGGCAAGGGCAGCGAACACCGGGGAGCTGTTTTTT.

The chain joins TRBV4-3 to TRBJ1-4; D unclear. Germline V gene data show CDR1 as LGHNA and CDR2 as YSLEER. The CDR3 totals 15 residues. The V end lost 0 bases, the J end lost 0 bases, and 5 bases lay between the germline ends. As DNA, the CDR3 is TGCGCCAGCAGCCAAGAGCAGGCAACTAATGAAAAACTGTTTTTT. It translates to CASSQEQATNEKLFF.

This clonotype showed up many times. In DNA, the CDR3 is TGCAGCGTTGAAAAGACAGGGAACAATGAGCAGTTCTTC. It is translated as CSVEKTGNNEQFF. This chain connects TRBV29-1 to TRBJ2-1; 7 bases are shared with TRBD1. V lost 2 bases, J lost 5 bases, and 3 bases stayed unmatched. The CDR3 extends over 13 amino acids. Germline loops: CDR1 SQVTM, CDR2 ANQGSEA.

This clonotype was seen at least ten times. This rearrangement joins TRBV15 to TRBJ2-5, with 10 bases that match TRBD1. Trimming took 0 bases from V and 13 from J; bases not matched to a gene: 11. This CDR3 is 15 amino acids long. CDR1 and CDR2 from the germline V gene are LNHNV and YYDKDF (reference sequence). Here the CDR3 reads CATSRDRGQGPPSYF. For the CDR3, the DNA is TGTGCCACCAGCAGAGATAGGGGACAGGGGCCTCCGTCGTACTTC. Complete variable domain (other parts from reference TRBV15 and TRBJ2-5): DAMVIQNPRYQVTQFGKPVTLSCSQTLNHNVMYWYQQKSSQAPKLLFHYYDKDFNNEADTPDNFQSRRPNTSFCFLDIRSPGLGDTAMYLCATSRDRGQGPPSYFGPGTRLLVL.

The V and J genes are TRBV30 and TRBJ1-1; D call uncertain. V was cut by 2 bases and J by 4 bases, with 14 bases left in between. CDR1 is GTSNPN, CDR2 SVGIG, per germline (reference sequence). This CDR3 is built from 14 residues. In DNA form, the CDR3 reads TGTGCCTGGAGTTCCGTCCTCCGGGGCACTGAAGCTTTCTTT. The encoded protein is CAWSSVLRGTEAFF.

This clonotype came up a few times. This chain links TRBV7-6 with TRBJ2-2; D call uncertain. Germline values: CDR1 SGHVS, CDR2 FNYEAQ. CDR3 size: 15 residues. The germline V and J ends were trimmed by 5 bases and 0 bases, with 10 bases remaining between them. The CDR3 DNA follows: TGTGCCAGCAGCATAGGTCGTTCGAACACCGGGGAGCTGTTTTTT. This gives the protein CASSIGRSNTGELFF.

This clonotype was detected only a few times. This chain links TRBV12-3 or TRBV12-4 with TRBJ2-7; the D gene could be TRBD1 or TRBD2 (5 bases each). The V and J ends lost 4 bases and 6 bases respectively, with 19 bases between them. The CDR3 totals 15 residues. Here the CDR3 DNA reads TGTGCCAGCAGTTCGGGGACCCTCTTTTTAGGCGAGCAGTACGTC. This encodes CASSSGTLFLGEQYV.

This clonotype came up many times. The chain has TRBV6-5 and TRBJ2-1, with D perhaps TRBD1 or TRBD2 (5 bases each). The CDR3 extends over 15 amino acids. The ends were cut back, 2 bases at V and 8 bases at J, with 16 bases in the middle. CDR1 and CDR2 from the germline V gene are MNHEY and SVGAGI. CDR3 sequence (DNA): TGTGCCAGCAGTTACGAAGGTAGGGGAGTCGATGAGCAGTTCTTC. It specifies CASSYEGRGVDEQFF.

This clonotype has at least ten counts. This CDR3 reads CSARLGLSGNTIYF. CDR3 DNA sequence: TGCAGTGCTAGGTTAGGCCTCTCTGGAAACACCATATATTTT. The J gene is TRBJ1-3, the V gene TRBV20-1, with no clear D. This CDR3 spans 14 amino acids. V gave up 3 bases and J gave up 0 bases, with 9 bases separating them. From germline, CDR1 is DFQATT and CDR2 SNEGSKA (reference sequence).